Detailed here is one TCR beta chain. Terminally differentiated effector memory CD45RA+ cells were excluded by CCR7 positive selection of CD45RO-negative cells. The data were obtained in a study of shared clonotypes between healthy human individuals. Whole-study context: Three plates were used per donor for CD4 naive, three for CD4 memory, two for CD8 naive and one for CD8 memory.

The assay was immunoSEQ multiplex PCR, and TCRdb's table has in-frame clones only and misses some. The data contain approximately 2,000,000 clones, approximately 92% of them singletons. Material for sequencing was naive CD8+ T cells from PBMCs. This sequence originates from a man between 18 and 29 years old in good health. Some clones in this sample may be carry-over from other donors' samples.

In DNA form, the CDR3 reads TGTGCCAGCAGGGCGCTCGCGGGAGGATCAGCAGATACGCAGTATTTT. It encodes CASRALAGGSADTQYF. This chain joins TRBV7-9 and TRBJ2-3, with 8 bases aligning to TRBD2. This CDR3 has 16 residues. Losses at the gene ends were 6 bases for V and 4 bases for J; bases not matched to a gene: 12. Germline V gene lookup returns CDR1 SEHNR and CDR2 FQNEAQ (reference sequence). The entire variable domain, with the rest obtained from reference TRBV7-9 and TRBJ2-3, is as follows: DTGVSQNPRHKITKRGQNVTFRCDPISEHNRLYWYRQTLGQGPEFLTYFQNEAQLEKSRLLSDRFSAERPKGSFSTLEIQRTEQGDSAMYLCASRALAGGSADTQYFGPGTRLTVL.